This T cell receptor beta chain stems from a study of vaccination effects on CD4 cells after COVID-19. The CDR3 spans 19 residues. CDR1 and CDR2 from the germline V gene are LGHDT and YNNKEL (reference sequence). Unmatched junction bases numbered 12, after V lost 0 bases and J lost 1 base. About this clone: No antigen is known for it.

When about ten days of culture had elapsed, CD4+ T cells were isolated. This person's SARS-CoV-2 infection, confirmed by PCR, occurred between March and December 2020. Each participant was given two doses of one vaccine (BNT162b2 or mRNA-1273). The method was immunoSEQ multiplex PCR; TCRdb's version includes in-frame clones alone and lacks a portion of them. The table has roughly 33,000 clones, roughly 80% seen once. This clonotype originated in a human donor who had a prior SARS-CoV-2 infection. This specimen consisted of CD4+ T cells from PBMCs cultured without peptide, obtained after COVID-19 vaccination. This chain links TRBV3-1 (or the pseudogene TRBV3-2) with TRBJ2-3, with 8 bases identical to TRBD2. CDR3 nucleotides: TGTGCCAGCAGCCAAGATCGAAGCGGGAGCTATCGTGGCACAGATACGCAGTATTTT. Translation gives CASSQDRSGSYRGTDTQYF.